Included here is one T cell receptor beta chain sequence, with context. Its antigen is still unknown. This entry belongs to a study of cytomegalovirus exposure and HLA in healthy donors. Vbeta (60) and Jbeta (13) primers were used in the PCR. The repertoire was sequenced with immunoSEQ multiplex PCR; TCRdb's copy has only in-frame clones and lacks some. This table has 150,000 to 200,000 clones, roughly 80% appearing once. Study-wide results and caveats: Of the V segments, some could not be distinguished, including TRBV6-2 and TRBV6-3, and were excluded. V- and J-gene trimming in TCR beta was tied to a missense DCLRE1C variant by an analysis performed later.

The V gene lost 7 bases and the J gene lost 2 bases, with 14 bases spanning the gap. The CDR3 totals 14 residues. Germline V lookup: CDR1 LNHDA, CDR2 SQIVND (reference sequence). The origin of this receptor is a young man in good health and CMV-seropositive. Source material: PBMCs. The V call is TRBV19, the J call TRBJ1-2; TRBD1 might be the D (5 bases). CDR3 sequence reads: CASNPPDRNYGYTF. The CDR3 DNA follows: TGTGCCAGTAACCCCCCTGACAGAAACTATGGCTACACCTTC.